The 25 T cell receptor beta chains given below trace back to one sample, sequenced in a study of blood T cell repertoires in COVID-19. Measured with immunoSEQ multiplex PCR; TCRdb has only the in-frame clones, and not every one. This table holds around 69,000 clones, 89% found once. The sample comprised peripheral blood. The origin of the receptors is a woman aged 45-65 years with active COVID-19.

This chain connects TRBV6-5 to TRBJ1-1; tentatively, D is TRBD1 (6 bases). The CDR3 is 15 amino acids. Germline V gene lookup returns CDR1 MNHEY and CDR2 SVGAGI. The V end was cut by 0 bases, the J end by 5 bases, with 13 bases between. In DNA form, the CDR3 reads TGTGCCAGCAGTTACTCCTCAGGGGTTGGGACTGAAGCTTTCTTT. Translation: CASSYSSGVGTEAFF.

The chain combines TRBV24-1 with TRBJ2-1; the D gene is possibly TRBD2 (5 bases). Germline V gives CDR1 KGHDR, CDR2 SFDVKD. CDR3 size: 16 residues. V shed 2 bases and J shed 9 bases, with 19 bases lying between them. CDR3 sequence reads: CATSDSAKGASGEQFF. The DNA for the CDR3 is TGTGCCACCAGTGATTCCGCAAAAGGAGCGAGCGGTGAGCAGTTCTTC.

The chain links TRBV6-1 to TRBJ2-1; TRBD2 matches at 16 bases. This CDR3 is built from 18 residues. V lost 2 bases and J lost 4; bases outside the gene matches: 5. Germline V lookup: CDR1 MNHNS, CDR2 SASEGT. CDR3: CASSETGTSGRGYNEQFF. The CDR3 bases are TGTGCCAGCAGTGAAACTGGGACTAGCGGGAGGGGATACAATGAGCAGTTCTTC.

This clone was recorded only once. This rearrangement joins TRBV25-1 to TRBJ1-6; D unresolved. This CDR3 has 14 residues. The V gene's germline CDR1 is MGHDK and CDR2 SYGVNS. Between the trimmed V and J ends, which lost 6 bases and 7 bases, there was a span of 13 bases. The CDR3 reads CASSLWWRNSPLHF. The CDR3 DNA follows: TGTGCCAGCAGCTTATGGTGGAGGAATTCACCCCTCCACTTT.

CDR3 amino acids: CASSFIGGNTEAFF. The CDR3 coding sequence is TGTGCCAGTAGTTTTATAGGGGGGAACACTGAAGCTTTCTTT. The chain recombines TRBV19 with TRBJ1-1; possibly TRBD1 for D (6 bases). Germline V gene data show CDR1 as LNHDA and CDR2 as SQIVND (reference sequence). This CDR3 comprises 14 residues. Deletions cut 5 bases from V and 1 base from J, with 11 bases between. The whole variable domain, filled in from reference TRBV19 and TRBJ1-1, reads DGGITQSPKYLFRKEGQNVTLSCEQNLNHDAMYWYRQDPGQGLRLIYYSQIVNDFQKGDIAEGYSVSREKKESFPLTVTSAQKNPTAFYLCASSFIGGNTEAFFGQGTRLTVV.

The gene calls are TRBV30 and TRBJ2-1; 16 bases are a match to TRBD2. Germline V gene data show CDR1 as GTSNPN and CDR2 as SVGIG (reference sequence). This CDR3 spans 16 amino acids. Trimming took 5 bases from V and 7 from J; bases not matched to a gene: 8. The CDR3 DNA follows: TGTGCCTGGGCGCTGGGACTAGCGGGAGGGCGAAATGAGCAGTTCTTC. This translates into CAWALGLAGGRNEQFF.

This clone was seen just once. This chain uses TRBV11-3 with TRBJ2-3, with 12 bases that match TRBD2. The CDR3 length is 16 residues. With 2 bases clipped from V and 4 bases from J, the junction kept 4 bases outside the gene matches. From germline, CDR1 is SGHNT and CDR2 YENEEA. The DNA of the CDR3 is TGTGCCAGCAGCTTAAGACTAGCGGGAGTTCCAGATACGCAGTATTTT. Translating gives CASSLRLAGVPDTQYF.

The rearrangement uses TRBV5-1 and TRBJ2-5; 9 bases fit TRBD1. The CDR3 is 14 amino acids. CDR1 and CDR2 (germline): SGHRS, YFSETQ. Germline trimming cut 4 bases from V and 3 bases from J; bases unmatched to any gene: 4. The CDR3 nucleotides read TGCGCCAGCAGCCCGGGACAGGGTAAAGAGACCCAGTACTTC. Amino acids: CASSPGQGKETQYF.

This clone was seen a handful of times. Written as DNA, the CDR3 is TGTGCCAGCAGCTTAACCGACTTCAACTATGGCTACACCTTC. Encoded protein: CASSLTDFNYGYTF. The chain combines TRBV7-8 with TRBJ1-2; no reliable D call. V gave up 2 bases and J gave up 2 bases, with 9 bases separating them. The CDR3 is 14 amino acids. In germline, CDR1 is SGHVS, CDR2 FQNEAQ.

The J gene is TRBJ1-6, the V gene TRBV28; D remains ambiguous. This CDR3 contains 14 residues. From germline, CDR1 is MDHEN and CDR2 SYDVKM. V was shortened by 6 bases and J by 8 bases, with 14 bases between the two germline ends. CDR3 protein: CASSREVLDSPLHF. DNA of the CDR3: TGTGCCAGCAGCCGGGAAGTCCTTGATTCACCCCTCCACTTT.

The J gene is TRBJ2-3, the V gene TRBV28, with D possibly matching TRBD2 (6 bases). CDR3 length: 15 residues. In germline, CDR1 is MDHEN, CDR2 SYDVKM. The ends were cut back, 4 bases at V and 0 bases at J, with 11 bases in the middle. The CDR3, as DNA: TGTGCCAGCAGTTCTCTGGGAGGAAGCACAGATACGCAGTATTTT. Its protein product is CASSSLGGSTDTQYF.

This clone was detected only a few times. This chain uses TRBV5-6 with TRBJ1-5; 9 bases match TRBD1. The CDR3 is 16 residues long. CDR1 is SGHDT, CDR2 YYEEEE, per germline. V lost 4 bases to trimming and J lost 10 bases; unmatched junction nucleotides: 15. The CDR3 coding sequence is TGTGCCAGCAGCCCGAGGTTAGGGACAGGGTGGGGACCCCAGCATTTT. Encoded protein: CASSPRLGTGWGPQHF.

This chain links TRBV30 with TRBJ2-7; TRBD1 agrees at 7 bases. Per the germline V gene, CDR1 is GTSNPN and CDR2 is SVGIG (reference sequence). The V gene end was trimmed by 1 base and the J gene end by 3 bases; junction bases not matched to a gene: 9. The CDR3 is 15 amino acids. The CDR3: CAWSDIEGAVYEQYF. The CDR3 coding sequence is TGTGCCTGGAGTGATATAGAGGGGGCCGTCTACGAGCAGTACTTC.

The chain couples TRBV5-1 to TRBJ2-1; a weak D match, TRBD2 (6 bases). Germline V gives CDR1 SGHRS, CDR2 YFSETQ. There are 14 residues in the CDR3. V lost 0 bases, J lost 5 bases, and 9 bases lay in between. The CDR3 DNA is TGCGCCAGCAGCTTGGCATTAGCGGACAATGAGCAGTTCTTC. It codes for CASSLALADNEQFF. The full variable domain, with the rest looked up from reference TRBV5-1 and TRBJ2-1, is KAGVTQTPRYLIKTRGQQVTLSCSPISGHRSVSWYQQTPGQGLQFLFEYFSETQRNKGNFPGRFSGRQFSNSRSEMNVSTLELGDSALYLCASSLALADNEQFFGPGTRLTVL.

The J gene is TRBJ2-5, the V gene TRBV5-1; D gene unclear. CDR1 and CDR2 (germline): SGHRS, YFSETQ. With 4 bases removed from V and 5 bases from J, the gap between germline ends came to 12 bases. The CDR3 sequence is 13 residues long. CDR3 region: CASSHRWQETQYF. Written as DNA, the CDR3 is TGCGCCAGCAGCCACCGTTGGCAGGAGACCCAGTACTTC.

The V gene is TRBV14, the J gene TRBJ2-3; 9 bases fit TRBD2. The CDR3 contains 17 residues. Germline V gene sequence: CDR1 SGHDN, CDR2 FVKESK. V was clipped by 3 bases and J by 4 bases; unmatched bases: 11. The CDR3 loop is CASSQIAGVQIADTQYF. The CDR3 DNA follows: TGTGCCAGCAGCCAGATAGCGGGAGTTCAGATTGCAGATACGCAGTATTTT.

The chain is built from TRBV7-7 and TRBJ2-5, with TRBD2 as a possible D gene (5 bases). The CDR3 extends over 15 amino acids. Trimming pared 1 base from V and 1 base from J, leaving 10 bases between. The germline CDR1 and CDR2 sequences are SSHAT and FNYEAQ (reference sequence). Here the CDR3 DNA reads TGTGCCAGCAGCTTAGAGGCGGGCCGCCAAGAGACCCAGTACTTC. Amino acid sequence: CASSLEAGRQETQYF.

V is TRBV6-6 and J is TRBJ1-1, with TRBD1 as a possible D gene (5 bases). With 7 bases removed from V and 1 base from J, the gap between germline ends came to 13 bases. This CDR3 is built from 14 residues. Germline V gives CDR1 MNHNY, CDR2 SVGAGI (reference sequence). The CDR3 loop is CASIPRGGNTEAFF. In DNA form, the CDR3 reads TGTGCCAGCATCCCGCGGGGGGGGAACACTGAAGCTTTCTTT.

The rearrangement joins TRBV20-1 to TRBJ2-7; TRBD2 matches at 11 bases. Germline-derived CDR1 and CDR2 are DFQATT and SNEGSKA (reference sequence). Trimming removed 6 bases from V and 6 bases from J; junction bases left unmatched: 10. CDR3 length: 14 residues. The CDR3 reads CSASSGRGGSEQYF. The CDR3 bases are TGCAGTGCCAGTAGCGGGAGGGGGGGAAGCGAGCAGTACTTC.

The CDR3 DNA reads as TGTGCCAGCAGCCCAGGACTAGCGGGAAAAGACGAGCAGTACTTC. It translates to CASSPGLAGKDEQYF. The V call is TRBV14, the J call TRBJ2-7; 12 nucleotides match TRBD2. V was clipped by 4 bases and J by 5 bases; unmatched bases: 6. From germline, CDR1 is SGHDN and CDR2 FVKESK. CDR3 length: 15 residues.

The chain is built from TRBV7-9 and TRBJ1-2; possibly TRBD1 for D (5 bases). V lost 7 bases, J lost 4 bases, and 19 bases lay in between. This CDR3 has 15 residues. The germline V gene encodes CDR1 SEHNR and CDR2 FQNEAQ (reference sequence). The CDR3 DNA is TGTGCCAGCACCACCGAGGCAGGGTGGGTCTATGGCTACACCTTC. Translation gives CASTTEAGWVYGYTF.

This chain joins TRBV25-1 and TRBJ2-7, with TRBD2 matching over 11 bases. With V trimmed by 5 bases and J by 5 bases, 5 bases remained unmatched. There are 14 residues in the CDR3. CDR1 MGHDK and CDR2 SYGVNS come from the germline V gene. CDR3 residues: CASSHTSGSNEQYF. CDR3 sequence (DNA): TGTGCCAGCAGTCATACTAGCGGGAGCAACGAGCAGTACTTC.

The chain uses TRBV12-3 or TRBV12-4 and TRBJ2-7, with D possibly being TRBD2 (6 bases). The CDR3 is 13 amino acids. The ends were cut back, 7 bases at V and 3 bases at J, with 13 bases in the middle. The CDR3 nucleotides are TGTGCCAGCAAGATCGGGGGAGGCTACGAGCAGTACTTC. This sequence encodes CASKIGGGYEQYF.

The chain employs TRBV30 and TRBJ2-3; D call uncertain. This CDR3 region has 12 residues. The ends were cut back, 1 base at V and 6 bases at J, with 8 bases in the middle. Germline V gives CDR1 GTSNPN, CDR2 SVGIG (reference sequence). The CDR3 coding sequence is TGTGCCTGGAGTGCCCAATTTGATACGCAGTATTTT. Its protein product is CAWSAQFDTQYF.

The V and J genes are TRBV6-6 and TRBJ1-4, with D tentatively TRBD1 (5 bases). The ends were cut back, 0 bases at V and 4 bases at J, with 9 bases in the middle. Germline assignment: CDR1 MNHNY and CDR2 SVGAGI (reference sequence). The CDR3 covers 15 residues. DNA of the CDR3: TGTGCCAGCAGTTACTCTGGAGGGGATAATGAAAAACTGTTTTTT. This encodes CASSYSGGDNEKLFF.